The clone carrying this T cell receptor beta chain came up many times. As yet, its antigen is unknown. These data originate in a study of human T cells and chemical hapten exposure. General study findings and limits: Expanded TCRs grouped into significantly more large CDR3 similarity clusters than controls produced.

TCRdb recomputed calls from the RACE reads with MiXCR, one row per CDR3 protein. The sample has under 65,000 distinct CDR3 sequences, roughly a tenth seen once; the top ten hold 14% to 15%. This CDR3 has 16 residues. CDR1 and CDR2 (germline): SGHAT, FQNNGV. The ends lost 5 bases at V and 3 bases at J; junction bases unmatched: 12. Time point here: pre-sensitization, week 0. Treatment denoted: therapeutic diphenylcyclopropenone sensitization with weekly scalp DPC. This receptor was identified in a woman between 35 and 50 years old with alopecia areata. Some clones in this sample may be carry-over from other donors' samples. The chain recombines TRBV11-2 with TRBJ1-2; 7 bases align to TRBD1. The source material was whole blood, sampled in connection with sensitization to the hapten diphenylcyclopropenone (DPC). The CDR3 region is CASSPAGTARYYGYTF. The CDR3 DNA is TGTGCCAGCAGCCCGGCGGGGACAGCCCGATACTATGGCTACACCTTC.